These T cell receptor beta chains were read from a single sample in a study of monozygotic twins with inflammatory bowel disease. Using the 5' RACE reads, TCRdb records one entry per CDR3 protein without DNA. The sample data list 420,000 or so distinct CDR3 sequences. The sample consisted of blood. The receptors originated from a human donor with ulcerative colitis or Crohn's disease, or a healthy co-twin of an affected twin (not recorded which). Each CDR3 is given with its conserved first and last residue. The order of the fields is V gene, J gene, CDR3 protein.

V gene: TRBV19
J gene: TRBJ2-1
CDR3 protein: CASSIRTDSYNEQFF

V gene: TRBV6-6
J gene: TRBJ1-4
CDR3 protein: CASTLNQFNEKLFF

V gene: TRBV19
J gene: TRBJ2-3
CDR3 protein: CASSIVGGTGTDTQYF

V gene: TRBV20-1
J gene: TRBJ2-1
CDR3 protein: CSARVTSGYNEQFF

V gene: TRBV7-9
J gene: TRBJ1-4
CDR3 protein: CASSDLSTNEKLFF

V gene: TRBV30
J gene: TRBJ2-4
CDR3 protein: CAWSLGTARIQYF

V gene: TRBV10-1
J gene: TRBJ2-3
CDR3 protein: CASSEQLFGTDTQYF

V gene: TRBV19
J gene: TRBJ2-3
CDR3 protein: CASSILGDAIYF

V gene: TRBV29-1
J gene: TRBJ1-2
CDR3 protein: CSVFQPGQGPYGYTF

V gene: TRBV4-2
J gene: TRBJ2-1
CDR3 protein: CASSQDRSSGGKRFF